Listed here are 15 T cell receptor beta chains from one sample, sequenced in a study of blood T cell repertoires in COVID-19. Produced via immunoSEQ multiplex PCR; TCRdb's table is partial and in-frame only. The data contain 110,000 to 150,000 clones, approximately 79% of them singletons. Sequenced material: peripheral blood. The source is a man in his 60s with acute or convalescent COVID-19.

The gene calls are TRBV6-5 and TRBJ1-4, with D possibly TRBD1 on 6 matching bases. Germline CDR1 MNHEY, CDR2 SVGAGI. V was pared by 0 bases and J by 8 bases, with 16 bases between. This CDR3 region has 16 residues. The CDR3 region has the DNA TGTGCCAGCAGTTACTCCAAGACAGGACCGGGGGAAAAACTGTTTTTT. This gives the protein CASSYSKTGPGEKLFF.

CDR3 loop: CASSAHQRYEQYF. CDR3 DNA: TGTGCCAGCAGCGCCCACCAGCGGTACGAGCAGTACTTC. The rearrangement links TRBV7-2 to TRBJ2-7; D is perhaps TRBD2 (5 bases). Trimming pared 5 bases from V and 4 bases from J, leaving 12 bases between. The CDR3 spans 13 residues. Germline values: CDR1 SGHTA, CDR2 FQGNSA.

The chain recombines TRBV6-2 or TRBV6-3 with TRBJ2-2; 7 positions match TRBD2. CDR3 length equals 17 residues. With 2 bases clipped from V and 0 bases from J, the junction kept 6 bases outside the gene matches. Germline-derived CDR1 and CDR2 are MNHEY and SVGEGT. CDR3 sequence reads: CASSYQLATANTGELFF. CDR3 bases: TGTGCCAGCAGTTACCAACTAGCGACCGCGAACACCGGGGAGCTGTTTTTT.

Only a few counts were recorded for this clone. V is TRBV4-3 and J is TRBJ1-2, with TRBD1 matching 9 bases. V was clipped by 4 bases and J by 3 bases; unmatched bases: 3. This CDR3 has 14 residues. Germline V gene data show CDR1 as LGHNA and CDR2 as YSLEER. Here the CDR3 reads CASSLGQGHYGYTF. The CDR3 DNA is TGCGCCAGCAGCCTCGGACAGGGGCACTATGGCTACACCTTC.

V gene TRBV24-1 combines with J gene TRBJ2-3, with D possibly TRBD1 on 6 matching bases. Germline CDR1 reads KGHDR; CDR2 reads SFDVKD. V was pared by 0 bases and J by 5 bases, with 14 bases between. The CDR3 has 16 residues. The CDR3 region is CATSDLQGQGRDTQYF. CDR3 DNA: TGTGCCACCAGTGATTTGCAGGGCCAGGGGAGAGATACGCAGTATTTT.

This clone was detected only once. The J gene is TRBJ1-6, the V gene TRBV6-6; TRBD1 matches 8 bases. Germline V gene sequence: CDR1 MNHNY, CDR2 SVGAGI (reference sequence). The V and J ends lost 4 bases and 6 bases, in that order; junction bases with no gene match: 8. The CDR3 is 16 residues long. The CDR3 here is CASSWDGQGFNSPLHF. The CDR3 DNA follows: TGTGCCAGCAGTTGGGACGGACAGGGTTTTAATTCACCCCTCCACTTT.

The rearrangement links TRBV10-1 to TRBJ2-7; possible D gene TRBD2, 5 bases. Trimming removed 6 bases from V and 2 bases from J, with 8 bases in between. The CDR3 runs to 12 residues. CDR1 and CDR2 (germline): WNHNN, SYGVQD (reference sequence). The chain's CDR3 is CASRLDPYEQYF. In nucleotides, the CDR3 is TGCGCCAGCAGACTAGACCCCTACGAGCAGTACTTC.

The V call is TRBV6-5, the J call TRBJ2-7; 10 nucleotides align to TRBD1. Germline V gene data show CDR1 as MNHEY and CDR2 as SVGAGI. V was pared by 5 bases and J by 6 bases, with 10 bases of the junction left unmatched. The CDR3 contains 15 residues. CDR3 protein: CASSPARDRGTEQYF. The CDR3 DNA reads TGTGCCAGCAGTCCCGCCCGGGACAGGGGTACCGAGCAGTACTTC.

The chain combines TRBV13 with TRBJ2-7; TRBD2 is a possible D gene (5 bases). The CDR3 consists of 15 residues. The ends were cut back, 5 bases at V and 0 bases at J, with 14 bases in the middle. CDR1 is PRHDT and CDR2 is FYEKMQ in the germline V gene (reference sequence). This chain's CDR3 is CASSPQRGLSYEQYF. DNA for the CDR3: TGTGCCAGCAGCCCTCAGCGCGGACTCTCCTACGAGCAGTACTTC.

This clone showed up just once. The chain has TRBV19 and TRBJ1-5; no clear D gene. Germline-derived CDR1 and CDR2 are LNHDA and SQIVND (reference sequence). This CDR3 region has 13 residues. V was clipped by 7 bases and J by 6 bases, with 13 bases between them. The CDR3 nucleotides are TGTGCCAGTACTCCGGGGTATTCTCAGCCCCAGCATTTT. Protein product: CASTPGYSQPQHF.

The rearrangement uses TRBV3-1 (or the pseudogene TRBV3-2) and TRBJ2-7, with TRBD1 as a possible D gene (5 bases). The CDR3 extends over 14 amino acids. In germline, CDR1 is LGHDT, CDR2 YNNKEL (reference sequence). Trimming shortened V by 6 bases and J by 3 bases, and 15 bases separated the two germline ends. In nucleotides, the CDR3 is TGTGCCAGCAGTAGGGGTCCCTACGGCTACGAGCAGTACTTC. Translating gives CASSRGPYGYEQYF.

The chain recombines TRBV7-6 with TRBJ2-2; TRBD1 matches 8 bases. The CDR3 consists of 15 residues. The trim removed 4 bases at V and 4 bases at J, leaving 5 bases unmatched. Germline V gives CDR1 SGHVS, CDR2 FNYEAQ. The DNA of the CDR3 is TGTGCCAGCAGCTACTGGACAGGGAGCACCGGGGAGCTGTTTTTT. Protein: CASSYWTGSTGELFF.

The V call is TRBV18, the J call TRBJ2-5, with D maybe TRBD2 (5 bases). The germline CDR1 and CDR2 sequences are KGHSH and LQKENI. CDR3 length equals 14 residues. Trimming pared 4 bases from V and 4 bases from J, leaving 13 bases between. The CDR3 sequence: CASSRTSSAETQYF. Here the CDR3 DNA reads TGTGCCAGCTCACGAACTAGTTCAGCAGAGACCCAGTACTTC. The whole variable domain, filled in from reference TRBV18 and TRBJ2-5, reads NAGVMQNPRHLVRRRGQEARLRCSPMKGHSHVYWYRQLPEEGLKFMVYLQKENIIDESGMPKERFSAEFPKEGPSILRIQQVVRGDSAAYFCASSRTSSAETQYFGPGTRLLVL.

The chain carries TRBV7-2 and TRBJ2-5; D remains ambiguous. Trimming took 1 base from V and 6 from J, leaving 9 bases between them. Per the germline V gene, CDR1 is SGHTA and CDR2 is FQGNSA. The CDR3 consists of 13 residues. The CDR3, as DNA: TGTGCCAGCAGCTTAGACCCAGGCAAGACCCAGTACTTC. Amino acids: CASSLDPGKTQYF.

The V and J genes are TRBV7-9 and TRBJ1-4; 7 nucleotides agree with TRBD1. The germline CDR1 and CDR2 sequences are SEHNR and FQNEAQ (reference sequence). This CDR3 spans 15 amino acids. The V gene end was trimmed by 3 bases and the J gene end by 4 bases; junction bases not matched to a gene: 5. The CDR3 loop reads CASSFWTGVNEKLFF. The CDR3 nucleotides read TGTGCCAGCAGCTTTTGGACAGGAGTTAATGAAAAACTGTTTTTT.